The clone carrying this T cell receptor beta chain has at least ten counts. What it recognizes is unknown. The data are from a study of identical twins. The study's findings and limits: The more abundant beta clonotypes in cord blood had fewer insertions, and memory repertoires did not show this.

Looked up from germline, CDR1 is LGHNA and CDR2 is YNFKEQ. The germline V and J ends were trimmed by 0 bases and 1 base, with 16 bases remaining between them. CDR3 length equals 18 residues. Each CDR3 protein is one row after TCRdb ran MiXCR on the 5' RACE reads. This sample carries about 260,000 distinct CDR3 sequences, 5.5% to 7% of them seen once, and the ten largest clones take roughly 3.6%. These sequences were also reported in another study, on yellow fever vaccine responses in identical twins. That source reports: Vaccine T cell responses of twins reportedly seemed partly convergent and partly personalized.

Sequenced: memory (CD45RO+) T cells sorted from blood. This clonotype was sampled from a woman aged 18-29 years in good health. V and J are TRBV4-2 and TRBJ1-5; D is possibly TRBD1 (5 bases). CDR3 protein: CASSQESGHGKSNQPQHF. The CDR3, as DNA: TGTGCCAGCAGCCAAGAGTCAGGGCATGGTAAAAGCAATCAGCCCCAGCATTTT.